Described below is a single TCR beta chain sequence and its context. Its antigen remains undetermined. With the read ending 3 residues before the CDR3 end, the germline J gene is used to fill in that end. For TCRbeta CDR3 sequencing, genomic DNA was extracted from sorted cells using the QIAGEN DNeasy Blood and Tissue Kit. Through immunoSEQ, high-throughput TCRbeta CDR3 sequencing was done commercially, including PCR amplification with internal controls and bias correction. The source study handled its data this way. Unique productive TCRbeta sequences were defined by CDR3 nucleotide sequence where primers matched, and otherwise by CDR3 amino acid sequence together with Vbeta and Jbeta genes. To correct sorting error, sequences shared between sorted populations at a frequency ratio of 2:1 or less were removed; the rest were assigned to the higher population. A sequence was defined as donor-reactive if the sequence was expanded at least 5-fold in CFSE-low cells compared with unstimulated cells and had a frequency of at least 0.01% in CFSE-low cells. Jensen-Shannon divergence calculated on the top 100 TCRbeta sequences ranked by frequency was used to measure repertoire divergence. For any sample with multiple sequencing runs, sorting error was corrected in each run separately before the runs were pooled. Not all clones reach the TCRdb copy of this immuneACCESS table, which keeps in-frame sequences only. Checked studies attribute under half of the gap to unresolved V genes and leave the rest unexplained. Clone size and V and J calls were adopted from that table, with D and trimming inferred from the DNA. Per the sample table, the count is several thousand clones. Approximately 40% of the sample is in the top ten clones.

Related donors were used in the transplants with nonmyeloablative bone marrow transplantation, and mixed chimerism was transient in the human trials. Unstimulated Tregs (CD4+CD25+CD127-), CD4+ non-Tregs (CD4+CD25-), CD4 and CD8 cells were FACS-sorted from thawed PBMCs. A few combined kidney and bone marrow transplant recipients from the ITN036ST trial were included as patients, and samples were available only from these trial subjects. Healthy control blood was processed by Ficoll density gradient to PBMCs and cryopreserved; patient PBMCs were collected before and after transplant. Taken from the germline V gene (reference sequence), the CDR1 and CDR2 loops are GTSNPN and SVGIG. V is shortened by 1 base, J by 6 bases, and the region joining them spans 6 bases. The CDR3, cysteine through phenylalanine, is 11 amino acids long. Sequencing covers 24 bases of the CDR3, shown here with the frame starting at base 1.

This sample was included in a study of Tregs in tolerant kidney transplant recipients (dated by TCRdb to the late 2010s). With respect to the entire study: The study used TCRbeta sequencing to identify donor-specific regulatory T cells before combined kidney and bone marrow transplantation, then tracked those cells after transplant. Study-level results and caveats: Donor-specific Treg expansion was found to exceed global Treg expansion in tolerant patients, suggesting antigen-driven rather than nonspecific expansion. Because only a small number of patients were included, the study had limitations, and the results will need to be validated in larger populations as well as under other immunosuppression protocols. Expanding Tregs with activated donor B cells appeared to identify the most biologically relevant and donor-specific TCRbeta repertoire. PCR primers changed over time for some patients, so nucleotide-level comparison across those patients' samples was not possible. Although technical replication error seemed to be minimal, the question of biological reproducibility was not addressed directly.

The clonotype originates from a human patient who received a combined kidney and bone marrow transplant. After a transplant, some of the T cells may come from the graft donor. The V gene is TRBV30 and the J gene is TRBJ1-1; no D gene can be assigned with confidence. The sample here was CD8+ T cells from blood (PBMCs), taken 12 months after the transplant. CDR3 sequence: CAWSDQAEAFF. The sequenced CDR3 bases are TGTGCCTGGAGTGATCAGGCTGAA.